The 9 T cell receptor beta chains listed next were all sequenced from one sample in a study of blood T cell repertoires in COVID-19. Sequencing was performed with immunoSEQ multiplex PCR; in TCRdb, only in-frame clones are kept and a portion is missing. The sample contains fewer than 250,000 clones, approximately 83% of which appear only once. Sequencing input: PBMCs or T cells enriched from blood (not recorded which). These receptors were obtained from a woman aged 40 to 49 with acute COVID-19.

V is TRBV28 and J is TRBJ2-1, with D possibly matching TRBD2 (6 bases). Germline CDR1 is MDHEN and CDR2 is SYDVKM. The CDR3 length is 15 residues. Trimming took off 7 bases at V and 5 bases at J, with 18 bases between the two ends. CDR3 residues: CASKSAREPDNEQFF. DNA of the CDR3: TGTGCCAGCAAGTCCGCGCGGGAACCCGACAATGAGCAGTTCTTC. Variable domain in full (rest from reference TRBV28 and TRBJ2-1): DVKVTQSSRYLVKRTGEKVFLECVQDMDHENMFWYRQDPGLGLRLIYFSYDVKMKEKGDIPEGYSVSREKKERFSLILESASTNQTSMYLCASKSAREPDNEQFFGPGTRLTVL.

The CDR3 DNA sequence: TGTGCCAGCAGCTTGGGCAGCGGGAGGAGGGCAGATACGCAGTATTTT. This sequence encodes CASSLGSGRRADTQYF. The V and J genes are TRBV5-4 and TRBJ2-3; TRBD2 matches at 9 bases. After removal of 0 bases from V and 4 bases from J, the junction contained 6 bases not matched to a gene. The CDR3 sequence is 16 residues long. Germline CDR1 reads SGHNT; CDR2 reads YYREEE (reference sequence).

The chain links TRBV28 to TRBJ2-3, with D possibly TRBD2 on 5 matching bases. The germline CDR1 and CDR2 sequences are MDHEN and SYDVKM. V was clipped by 1 base and J by 0 bases, with 11 bases between them. The length of the CDR3 is 16 residues. The CDR3 reads CASSLSLGISTDTQYF. The CDR3 nucleotides are TGTGCCAGCAGTTTATCCCTCGGGATTAGCACAGATACGCAGTATTTT.

This chain connects TRBV5-1 to TRBJ2-1; 7 bases match TRBD2. Per germline, CDR1 SGHRS and CDR2 YFSETQ. The CDR3 consists of 15 residues. J was trimmed by 3 bases and V by 4 bases; bases with no gene match: 7. The CDR3 here is CASSREAPGYNEQFF. The DNA of the CDR3 is TGCGCCAGCAGCCGGGAGGCTCCCGGCTACAATGAGCAGTTCTTC.

The rearrangement uses TRBV4-2 and TRBJ2-3; maybe TRBD2 (5 bases). The germline CDR1 and CDR2 sequences are LGHNA and YNFKEQ. This CDR3 has 17 amino acids. V lost 2 bases and J lost 2, with 17 bases in between. CDR3: CASSQTLTAGVTDTQYF. The DNA of the CDR3 is TGTGCCAGCAGCCAAACCCTGACCGCGGGCGTCACAGATACGCAGTATTTT.

V usage is TRBV7-9 and J usage is TRBJ2-7, with D perhaps matching TRBD1 (6 bases). This CDR3 spans 15 amino acids. Germline V gene sequence: CDR1 SEHNR, CDR2 FQNEAQ (reference sequence). V lost 3 bases, J lost 3 bases, and 15 bases lay in between. This CDR3 reads CASSLPLGGNYEQYF. CDR3 DNA: TGTGCCAGCAGCTTGCCCCTTGGGGGCAACTACGAGCAGTACTTC.

The chain joins TRBV7-9 to TRBJ1-6; no reliable D call. Germline values: CDR1 SEHNR, CDR2 FQNEAQ (reference sequence). The CDR3 consists of 16 residues. Trimming shortened V by 2 bases and J by 1 base, and 9 bases separated the two germline ends. The CDR3 bases are TGTGCCAGCAGCTTATGGTCGGGATCCTATAATTCACCCCTCCACTTT. The encoded protein is CASSLWSGSYNSPLHF. Filled out from reference TRBV7-9 and TRBJ1-6, the complete variable domain reads DTGVSQNPRHKITKRGQNVTFRCDPISEHNRLYWYRQTLGQGPEFLTYFQNEAQLEKSRLLSDRFSAERPKGSFSTLEIQRTEQGDSAMYLCASSLWSGSYNSPLHFGNGTRLTVT.

CDR3: CASSRQGEETQYF. CDR3 bases: TGCGCCAGCAGCCGACAGGGTGAGGAGACCCAGTACTTC. The gene calls are TRBV5-1 and TRBJ2-5, with 7 bases lining up with TRBD1. The V segment lost 4 bases and the J segment 5 bases; nucleotides outside the gene matches: 5. Germline CDR1 reads SGHRS; CDR2 reads YFSETQ. CDR3 length: 13 residues.

The gene calls are TRBV4-2 and TRBJ2-5, with 7 nucleotides matching TRBD1. This CDR3 is 15 amino acids long. The junction had 11 bases not matched to a gene; V was cut back by 3 bases and J by 7 bases. CDR1 and CDR2 (germline): LGHNA, YNFKEQ. In DNA form, the CDR3 reads TGTGCCAGCAGCCAGAGGACAGGAGAGATGGGGACCCAGTACTTC. It specifies CASSQRTGEMGTQYF.